These T cell receptor beta chains were read from a single sample in a study of blood T cells in healthy people across ages. TCRdb processed the 5' RACE reads anew with MiXCR; each CDR3 protein has one entry. Among more than 650,000 distinct CDR3 sequences listed, less than 70% were seen once. Sequenced sample: blood. The receptor set was obtained from a man older than 75 in good health. Each CDR3 is given with its conserved first and last residue. Fields, in order: CDR3 protein, CDR3 DNA, CDR3 length, V gene, clone size, D gene, J gene. D genes are given only for firm matches. Only some rows state a clone size, as once, few, many or a class for expanded clones.

cdr3_aa: CASSQDRLAGGPNEQFF
cdr3_nt: TGTGCCAGCAGCCAAGATCGACTAGCGGGTGGCCCCAATGAGCAGTTCTTC
cdr3_length: 17
v_call: TRBV4-2
clone_size: -
d_call: TRBD2
j_call: TRBJ2-1

cdr3_aa: CAISDPEGLRNTGELFF
cdr3_nt: TGTGCCATCAGTGACCCCGAAGGACTGAGGAACACCGGGGAGCTGTTTTTT
cdr3_length: 17
v_call: TRBV10-3
clone_size: -
d_call: -
j_call: TRBJ2-2

cdr3_aa: CASSLVTGTYEQYF
cdr3_nt: TGTGCCAGCAGCTTAGTTACAGGAACCTACGAGCAGTACTTC
cdr3_length: 14
v_call: TRBV7-6
clone_size: few
d_call: -
j_call: TRBJ2-7

cdr3_aa: CASSRTGGAGPYEQYF
cdr3_nt: TGCGCCAGCAGCAGGACGGGGGGAGCAGGTCCCTACGAGCAGTACTTC
cdr3_length: 16
v_call: TRBV5-1
clone_size: -
d_call: TRBD2
j_call: TRBJ2-7

cdr3_aa: CSARKPGADVGELFF
cdr3_nt: TGCAGTGCTAGAAAACCCGGGGCAGATGTCGGGGAGCTGTTTTTT
cdr3_length: 15
v_call: TRBV20-1
clone_size: -
d_call: -
j_call: TRBJ2-2

cdr3_aa: CASSTTNTQYF
cdr3_nt: TGTGCCAGCAGTACCACGAATACGCAGTATTTT
cdr3_length: 11
v_call: TRBV2
clone_size: -
d_call: -
j_call: TRBJ2-3

cdr3_aa: CASGTSGRAEETQYF
cdr3_nt: TGTGCCAGCGGGACTAGCGGGAGGGCCGAGGAGACCCAGTACTTC
cdr3_length: 15
v_call: TRBV27
clone_size: -
d_call: TRBD2
j_call: TRBJ2-5

cdr3_aa: CASSQDRGGAAYNEQYF
cdr3_nt: TGCGCCAGCAGCCAAGATCGGGGGGGAGCAGCCTACAATGAGCAGTACTTC
cdr3_length: 17
v_call: TRBV4-1
clone_size: -
d_call: TRBD2
j_call: TRBJ2-7

cdr3_aa: CASRRKGGDNNEQFF
cdr3_nt: TGTGCCAGCAGGCGAAAGGGCGGGGACAACAATGAGCAGTTCTTC
cdr3_length: 15
v_call: TRBV27
clone_size: -
d_call: -
j_call: TRBJ2-1

cdr3_aa: CSVAPSGPLEQYF
cdr3_nt: TGCAGCGTTGCGCCTAGCGGACCCCTGGAGCAGTACTTC
cdr3_length: 13
v_call: TRBV29-1
clone_size: many
d_call: TRBD2
j_call: TRBJ2-7

cdr3_aa: CASSQEGSTQETQYF
cdr3_nt: TGTGCCAGCAGCCAAGAGGGGTCTACTCAAGAGACCCAGTACTTC
cdr3_length: 15
v_call: TRBV4-2
clone_size: -
d_call: -
j_call: TRBJ2-5

cdr3_aa: CSARRGGDEQFF
cdr3_nt: TGCAGTGCTAGGAGGGGGGGGGATGAGCAGTTCTTC
cdr3_length: 12
v_call: TRBV20-1
clone_size: few
d_call: -
j_call: TRBJ2-1

cdr3_aa: CASSRATSPPRQYF
cdr3_nt: TGTGCCAGCAGCCGTGCAACTAGCCCCCCTCGACAGTACTTC
cdr3_length: 14
v_call: TRBV7-6
clone_size: -
d_call: -
j_call: TRBJ2-5

cdr3_aa: CAISEGSGATDEQFF
cdr3_nt: TGTGCCATCAGTGAGGGTAGCGGGGCCACCGATGAGCAGTTCTTC
cdr3_length: 15
v_call: TRBV10-3
clone_size: once
d_call: TRBD2
j_call: TRBJ2-1

cdr3_aa: CASSFRQGGRGASPLHF
cdr3_nt: TGTGCCAGCAGTTTTCGACAGGGAGGACGTGGGGCCTCACCCCTCCACTTT
cdr3_length: 17
v_call: TRBV27
clone_size: -
d_call: TRBD1
j_call: TRBJ1-6